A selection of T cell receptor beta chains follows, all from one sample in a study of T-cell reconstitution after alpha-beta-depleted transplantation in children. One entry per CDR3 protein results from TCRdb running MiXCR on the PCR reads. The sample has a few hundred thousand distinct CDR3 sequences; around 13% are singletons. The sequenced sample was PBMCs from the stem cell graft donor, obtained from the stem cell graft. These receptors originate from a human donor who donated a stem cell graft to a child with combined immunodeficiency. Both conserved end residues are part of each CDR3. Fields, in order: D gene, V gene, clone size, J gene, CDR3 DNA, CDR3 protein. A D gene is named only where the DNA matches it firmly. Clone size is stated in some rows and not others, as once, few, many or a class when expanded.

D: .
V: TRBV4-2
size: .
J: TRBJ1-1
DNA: TGTGCCAGCAGCCAAGATAAGGGTCTGGCCACTGAAGCTTTCTTT
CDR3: CASSQDKGLATEAFF

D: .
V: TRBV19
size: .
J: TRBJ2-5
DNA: TGTGCCAGTAGCCTTAATTCCCTTACTGAGATCCAGTACTTC
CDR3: CASSLNSLTEIQYF

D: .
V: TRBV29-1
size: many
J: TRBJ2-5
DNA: TGCAGCGTTGATGGCGTACCCCAAGAGACCCAGTACTTC
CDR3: CSVDGVPQETQYF

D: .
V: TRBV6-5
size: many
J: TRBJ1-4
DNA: TGTGCCAGCAGTTACTCGATACCCCGGAGTAATGAAAAACTGTTTTTT
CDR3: CASSYSIPRSNEKLFF

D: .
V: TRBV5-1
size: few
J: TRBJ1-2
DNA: TGCGCCAGCAGCGAAGACGGTAACTATGGCTACACCTTC
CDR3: CASSEDGNYGYTF

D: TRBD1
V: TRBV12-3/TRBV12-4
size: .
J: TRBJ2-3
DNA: TGTGCCAGCACCAGGGACAGGGACGGCACAGATACGCAGTATTTT
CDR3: CASTRDRDGTDTQYF

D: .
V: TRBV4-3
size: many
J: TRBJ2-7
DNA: TGCGCCAGCAGCCAAGATGCAGGATCAAGCTCCTACGAGCAGTACTTC
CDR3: CASSQDAGSSSYEQYF

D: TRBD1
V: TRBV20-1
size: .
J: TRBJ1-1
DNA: TGCAGTGGGAAGACAGGGGCGACTGAAGCTTTCTTT
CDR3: CSGKTGATEAFF

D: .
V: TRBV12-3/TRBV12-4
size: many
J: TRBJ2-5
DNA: TGTGCCAGCAGTTCAGGACCCGGTCGGGAGACCCAGTACTTC
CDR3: CASSSGPGRETQYF

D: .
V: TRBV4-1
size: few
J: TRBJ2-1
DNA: TGCGCCAGCAGCCAAGTAGGTGGGGGTGAGCAGTTCTTC
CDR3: CASSQVGGGEQFF

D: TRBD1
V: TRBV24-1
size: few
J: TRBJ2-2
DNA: TGTGCCACCAGTGACCCCGGACAGGGTGGCGCCGGGGAGCTGTTTTTT
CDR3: CATSDPGQGGAGELFF

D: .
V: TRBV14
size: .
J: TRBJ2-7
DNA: TGTGCCAGCAGCCAGATGGGCACTAACTACGAGCAGTACTTC
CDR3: CASSQMGTNYEQYF

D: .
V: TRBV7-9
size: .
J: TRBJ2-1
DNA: TGTGCCAGCAGCGCCGGTTTATACAATGAGCAGTTCTTC
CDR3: CASSAGLYNEQFF

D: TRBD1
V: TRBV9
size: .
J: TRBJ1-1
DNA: TGTGCCAGCAGCGGCCGACAGGGAGGTGACACTGAAGCTTTCTTT
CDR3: CASSGRQGGDTEAFF

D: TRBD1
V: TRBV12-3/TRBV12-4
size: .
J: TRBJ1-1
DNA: TGTGCCAGCAGTAGGACAGGCCTCACTGAAGCTTTCTTT
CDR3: CASSRTGLTEAFF

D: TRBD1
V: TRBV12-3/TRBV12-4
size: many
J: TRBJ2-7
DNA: TGTGCCAGCAGTCTCCGGGACAGGTTTCGCGAGCAGTACTTC
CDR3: CASSLRDRFREQYF

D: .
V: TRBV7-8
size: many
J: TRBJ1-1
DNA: TGTGCCAGCAGCCTAGCATCGAGGAAAGCTTTCTTT
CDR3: CASSLASRKAFF

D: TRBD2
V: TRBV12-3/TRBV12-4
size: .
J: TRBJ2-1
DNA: TGTGCCAGCAGTTTTGGGACTAGCGCCCGCAATGAGCAGTTCTTC
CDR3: CASSFGTSARNEQFF

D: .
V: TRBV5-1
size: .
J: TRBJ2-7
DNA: TGCGCCAGCAGCTCCAGGAGGGACGAGCAGTACTTC
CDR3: CASSSRRDEQYF

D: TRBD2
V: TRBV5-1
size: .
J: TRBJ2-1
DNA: TGCGCCAGCAGGGCGGGGGGCTATTACAATGAGCAGTTCTTC
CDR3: CASRAGGYYNEQFF

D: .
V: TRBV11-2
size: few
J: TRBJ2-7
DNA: TGTGCCAGCAGCTTAGATCAGAAGGACAATATCTACGAGCAGTACTTC
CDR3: CASSLDQKDNIYEQYF

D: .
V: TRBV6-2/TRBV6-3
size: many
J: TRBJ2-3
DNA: TGTGCCAGCAGTTACTCGACGGGAGATACGCAGTATTTT
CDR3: CASSYSTGDTQYF

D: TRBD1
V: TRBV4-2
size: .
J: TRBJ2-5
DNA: TGTGCCAGCAGCCAGGACGGGACAGGGGCAGAGACCCAGTACTTC
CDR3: CASSQDGTGAETQYF

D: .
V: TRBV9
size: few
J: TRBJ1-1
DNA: TGTGCCAGCAGCCGGAACAGAGTCATTTCTGAAGCTTTCTTT
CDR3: CASSRNRVISEAFF

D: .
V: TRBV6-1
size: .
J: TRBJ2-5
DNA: TGTGCCAGTCGGGGTGCGGAGACCCAGTACTTC
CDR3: CASRGAETQYF

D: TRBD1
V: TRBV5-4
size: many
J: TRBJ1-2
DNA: TGTGCCAGCAGCTCTGTACAGGGGCTGGATGGCTACACCTTC
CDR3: CASSSVQGLDGYTF

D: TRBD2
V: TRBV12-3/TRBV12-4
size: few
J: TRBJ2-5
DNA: TGTGCCAGCAGTCCCAAACGACTAGCGGGAGTTTTAGAGACCCAGTACTTC
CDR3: CASSPKRLAGVLETQYF

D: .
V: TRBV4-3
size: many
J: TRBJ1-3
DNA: TGCGCCAGCAGCCAAGATTCCCAGGGCTCCGGAAACACCATATATTTT
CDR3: CASSQDSQGSGNTIYF

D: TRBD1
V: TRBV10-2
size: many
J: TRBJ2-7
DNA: TGCGCCAGCAGTGAGTCTGGACAGGTGGGATCCGAGCAGTACTTC
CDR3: CASSESGQVGSEQYF

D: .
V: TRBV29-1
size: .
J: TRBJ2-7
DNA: TGCAGCGTTCTCGGAGGAGCCTACGAGCAGTACTTC
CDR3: CSVLGGAYEQYF

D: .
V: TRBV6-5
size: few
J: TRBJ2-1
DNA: TGTGCCAGCAGTTACCCCGGACTAACATACAATGAGCAGTTCTTC
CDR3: CASSYPGLTYNEQFF

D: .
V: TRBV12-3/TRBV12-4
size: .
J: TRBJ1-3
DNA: TGTGCCAGCAGCCCCGCCGGCGGTGGAAACACCATATATTTT
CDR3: CASSPAGGGNTIYF

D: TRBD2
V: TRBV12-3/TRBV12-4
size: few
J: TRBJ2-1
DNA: TGTGCCAGCAGTAAACTAGCGGGAGACTCCTACAATGAGCAGTTCTTC
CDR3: CASSKLAGDSYNEQFF

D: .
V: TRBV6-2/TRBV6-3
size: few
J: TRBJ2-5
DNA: TGTGCCAGCAGTTCTGACACCATGAAGACCCAGTACTTC
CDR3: CASSSDTMKTQYF

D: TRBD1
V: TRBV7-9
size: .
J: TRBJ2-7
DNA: TGTGCCAGCAGCGAGACAGGGGGAGTCCCTTTATACTACGAGCAGTACTTC
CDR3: CASSETGGVPLYYEQYF

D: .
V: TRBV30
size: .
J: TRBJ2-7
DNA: TGTGCCTGGAGTCGGGGGGCAAGCGCTCACTACGAGCAGTACTTC
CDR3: CAWSRGASAHYEQYF

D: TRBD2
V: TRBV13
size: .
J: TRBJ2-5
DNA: TGTGCCAGCAGCTCCGTCGGGGGGGGTCAAACGTACCAAGAGACCCAGTACTTC
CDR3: CASSSVGGGQTYQETQYF

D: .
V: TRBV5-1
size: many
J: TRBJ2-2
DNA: TGCGCCAGCAGCCGACAGTCCACCGGGGAGCTGTTTTTT
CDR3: CASSRQSTGELFF

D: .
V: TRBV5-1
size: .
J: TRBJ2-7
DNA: TGCGCCAGCAGGGGTGGAGACAGGGACTCCGAGCAGTACTTC
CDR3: CASRGGDRDSEQYF

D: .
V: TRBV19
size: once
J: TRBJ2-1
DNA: TGTGCCAGTAATGGCGGGGTGGGCTCCTACAATGAGCAGTTCTTC
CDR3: CASNGGVGSYNEQFF

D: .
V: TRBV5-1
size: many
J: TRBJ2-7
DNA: TGCGCCAGCAGCTCGTTTCCTACAGGATCCCTCTACGAGCAGTACTTC
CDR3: CASSSFPTGSLYEQYF

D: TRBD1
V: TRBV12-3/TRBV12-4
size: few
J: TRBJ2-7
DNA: TGTGCCAGCAGCCTCAGGACAGGGGGAAGGTACGAGCAGTACTTC
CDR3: CASSLRTGGRYEQYF

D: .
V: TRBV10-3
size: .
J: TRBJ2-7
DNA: TGTGCCATCAGTGGGGAGGTCGGGGGCATCTCCCAGTGGGAGCAGTACTTC
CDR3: CAISGEVGGISQWEQYF

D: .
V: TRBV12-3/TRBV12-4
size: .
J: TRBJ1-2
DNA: TGTGCCAGCAGGGATGACAGGATGCGGTATGGCTACACCTTC
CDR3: CASRDDRMRYGYTF

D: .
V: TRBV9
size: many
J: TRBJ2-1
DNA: TGTGCCAGCAGCGTAGAGGACTACAGCTCCTACAATGAGCAGTTCTTC
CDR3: CASSVEDYSSYNEQFF